This T cell receptor (beta chain) originates from a study of monozygotic twins with inflammatory bowel disease. Germline V gives CDR1 MNHNS, CDR2 SASEGT. The CDR3 is made up of 15 amino acids. PCR of TCRalpha and TCRbeta cDNA was nested, with two rounds of around 16 and 10 cycles. TCRdb re-called the 5' RACE reads and catalogs CDR3 proteins one per entry, DNA excluded. The table lists some 83,000 distinct CDR3 sequences. The clonotype comes from a human donor with ulcerative colitis or Crohn's disease, or a healthy co-twin of an affected twin (not recorded which). The material sequenced was blood. This rearrangement joins TRBV6-1 to TRBJ2-5; lacking DNA, the TRBD1 call made by TCRdb goes unchecked. The CDR3 sequence: CASRGASRAEETQYF.